This entry concerns a single TCR beta chain. The sample is drawn from a study of blood T cell repertoires in COVID-19. Background on the study: COVID-19 samples, acute and convalescent, were from the United States, Italy and Spain. The cDNA or gDNA used as material had been derived from T cells, B-cell-depleted T cells, or PBMCs.

The CDR3 totals 15 residues. Per germline, CDR1 MNHEY and CDR2 SMNVEV (reference sequence). V was shortened by 6 bases and J by 0 bases, with 12 bases between the two germline ends. In the original processing: For nucleated cells, counts were estimated from reference gene primer amplification. Clones were sequenced by immunoSEQ multiplex PCR, and TCRdb holds only the in-frame ones, with some missing. For V, J and clone size, that table is used; D and trimming come from the DNA. Among roughly 250,000 clones listed, about 89% were seen once. Sequenced input: peripheral blood. This TCR derives from a woman aged 45 to 65 with acute or convalescent COVID-19. The chain uses TRBV27 and TRBJ2-1; a weak D match, TRBD2 (5 bases). CDR3 amino acids: CASRIALSSYNEQFF. CDR3 DNA: TGTGCCAGCAGAATAGCGTTGAGCTCCTACAATGAGCAGTTCTTC.